This paragraph reports one T cell receptor beta chain. This entry belongs to a study of blood T cell repertoires in COVID-19. Overall study context: Material from acute and convalescent COVID-19 was sourced from the United States, Italy and Spain. The cDNA or gDNA used as material had been derived from T cells, B-cell-depleted T cells, or PBMCs.

Original processing methods: From reference gene primer amplification, estimates of nucleated cell counts were derived. Here immunoSEQ multiplex PCR was the method, and the copy in TCRdb shows in-frame clones only, minus some. That table is the source of V, J and clone size, and D and trimming were worked out from the DNA. In the table there are about 60,000 clones, about 87% of which are singletons. J was trimmed by 7 bases and V by 4 bases; bases with no gene match: 7. The CDR3 contains 15 residues. CDR1 is MNHEY, CDR2 SMNVEV, per germline (reference sequence). The sequenced sample was peripheral blood. The sequence derives from a human donor with active COVID-19. The donor label of this sample is uncertain. The rearrangement uses TRBV27 and TRBJ1-6, with 7 bases fitting TRBD1. CDR3 amino acids: CASSSRDSLNSPLHF. CDR3 bases: TGTGCCAGCAGTTCCCGGGACAGCTTAAATTCACCCCTCCACTTT.